The clone carrying this TCR beta chain is a singleton in its sample. This entry comes from a study of T cell responses to AZD1222 COVID-19 vaccine. Using immunoSEQ multiplex PCR, the repertoire was profiled, and TCRdb retains in-frame clones only, with some absent. This table has over 85,000 clones, 88% appearing once. Trimming pared 4 bases from V and 4 bases from J, leaving 14 bases between. Germline CDR1 reads SGHKS; CDR2 reads YYEKEE (reference sequence). The CDR3 has 15 residues. The chain joins TRBV5-5 to TRBJ1-4, with D perhaps TRBD1 (5 bases). This sequence originates from an adult in good health. The material sequenced was peripheral blood, taken on day 0 of AZD1222 vaccination. The CDR3 DNA sequence: TGTGCCAGCAGCCCTTCCGGGGCTAATAATGAAAAACTGTTTTTT. It is translated as CASSPSGANNEKLFF. Together with reference TRBV5-5 and TRBJ1-4, the CDR3 gives the full variable domain: DAGVTQSPTHLIKTRGQQVTLRCSPISGHKSVSWYQQVLGQGPQFIFQYYEKEERGRGNFPDRFSARQFPNYSSELNVNALLLGDSALYLCASSPSGANNEKLFFGSGTQLSVL.